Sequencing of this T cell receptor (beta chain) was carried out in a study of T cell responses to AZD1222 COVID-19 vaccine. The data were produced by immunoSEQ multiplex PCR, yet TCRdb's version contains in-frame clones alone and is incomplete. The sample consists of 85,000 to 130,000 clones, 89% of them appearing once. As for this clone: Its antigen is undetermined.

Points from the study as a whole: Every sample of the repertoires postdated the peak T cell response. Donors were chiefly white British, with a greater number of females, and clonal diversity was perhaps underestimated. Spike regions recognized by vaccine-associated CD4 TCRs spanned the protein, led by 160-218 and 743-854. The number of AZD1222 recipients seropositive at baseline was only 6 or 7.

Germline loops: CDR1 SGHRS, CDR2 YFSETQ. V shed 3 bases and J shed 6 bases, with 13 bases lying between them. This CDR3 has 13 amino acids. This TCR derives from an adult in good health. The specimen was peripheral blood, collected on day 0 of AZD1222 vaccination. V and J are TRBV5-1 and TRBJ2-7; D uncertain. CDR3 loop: CASSSQVNGEQYF. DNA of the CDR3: TGCGCCAGCAGCTCCCAGGTGAACGGCGAGCAGTACTTC. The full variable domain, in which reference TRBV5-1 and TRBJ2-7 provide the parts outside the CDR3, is KAGVTQTPRYLIKTRGQQVTLSCSPISGHRSVSWYQQTPGQGLQFLFEYFSETQRNKGNFPGRFSGRQFSNSRSEMNVSTLELGDSALYLCASSSQVNGEQYFGPGTRLTVT.